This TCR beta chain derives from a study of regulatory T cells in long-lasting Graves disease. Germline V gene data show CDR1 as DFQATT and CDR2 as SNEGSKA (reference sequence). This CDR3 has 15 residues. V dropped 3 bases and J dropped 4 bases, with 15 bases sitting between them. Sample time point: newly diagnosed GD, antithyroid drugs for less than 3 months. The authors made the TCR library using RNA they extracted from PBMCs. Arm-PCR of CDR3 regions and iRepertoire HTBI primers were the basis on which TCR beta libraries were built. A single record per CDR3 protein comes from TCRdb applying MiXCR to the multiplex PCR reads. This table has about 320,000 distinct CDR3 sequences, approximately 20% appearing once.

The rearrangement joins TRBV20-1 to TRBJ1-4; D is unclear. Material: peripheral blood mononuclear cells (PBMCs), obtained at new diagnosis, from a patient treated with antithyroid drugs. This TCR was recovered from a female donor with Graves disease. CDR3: CSASMVHMNNEKLFF. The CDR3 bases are TGCAGTGCTAGCATGGTCCACATGAATAATGAAAAACTGTTTTTT.